The present T cell receptor beta chain was sequenced within a study of blood T cells in healthy people across ages. Using a J-beta primer mix together with a sample-barcoded 5' primer, a second PCR was run for roughly 6 to 11 cycles. TCRdb re-derived calls from the 5' RACE reads in MiXCR, one entry per CDR3 protein. This sample has 750,000 to 950,000 distinct CDR3 sequences, with 25% to 30% found just once. The data were also submitted as part of a second study, on T cells of mothers and their children.

Input material: blood. The TCR comes from a woman aged 40-49 years in good health.

The CDR3, as DNA: TGTGCCAGCAGCGTAACCGGGCAGGGGTATTACGTGAACACTGAAGCTTTCTTT. Its protein product is CASSVTGQGYYVNTEAFF. V gene TRBV7-8 combines with J gene TRBJ1-1, with D possibly matching TRBD1 (6 bases). This CDR3 contains 18 residues. V was cut by 5 bases and J by 0 bases, with 22 bases left in between. CDR1 and CDR2 from the germline V gene are SGHVS and FQNEAQ. Full variable domain (remainder filled in from reference TRBV7-8 and TRBJ1-1): GAGVSQSPRYKVAKRGQDVALRCDPISGHVSLFWYQQALGQGPEFLTYFQNEAQLDKSGLPSDRFFAERPEGSVSTLKIQRTQQEDSAVYLCASSVTGQGYYVNTEAFFGQGTRLTVV.